The 11 T cell receptor beta chains listed next were all sequenced from one sample in a study of cytomegalovirus exposure and HLA in healthy donors. 60 Vbeta and 13 Jbeta primers were used in PCR. Measured with immunoSEQ multiplex PCR; TCRdb has only the in-frame clones, and not every one. Altogether about 86,000 clones are present, about 70% being singletons, with the ten largest covering about 7.7%. The sequencing input was PBMCs. The receptors originated from a man aged 55 to 70 in good health and CMV-seronegative.

The V and J genes are TRBV7-2 and TRBJ1-5, with D possibly TRBD1 on 5 matching bases. In germline, CDR1 is SGHTA, CDR2 FQGNSA. There are 15 residues in the CDR3. Trimming removed 1 base at V and 1 base at J, with 8 bases between. As DNA, the CDR3 is TGTGCCAGCAGCTTAGGTCGACAGAGCAATCAGCCCCAGCATTTT. This codes for CASSLGRQSNQPQHF.

J is TRBJ1-2 and V is TRBV27, with TRBD1 matching over 11 bases. Germline V gene sequence: CDR1 MNHEY, CDR2 SMNVEV (reference sequence). The CDR3 loop spans 15 amino acids. J lost 7 bases, V lost 0 bases, and 4 bases had no gene match. The CDR3 reads CASSLSGQGAGGYTF. The CDR3 region has the DNA TGTGCCAGCAGTTTATCCGGACAGGGGGCGGGTGGCTACACCTTC.

This clone has only a few counts. The rearrangement links TRBV7-8 to TRBJ2-3; tentatively, D is TRBD2 (5 bases). V gave up 6 bases and J gave up 3 bases, with 25 bases separating them. Germline values: CDR1 SGHVS, CDR2 FQNEAQ. This CDR3 is 18 amino acids long. The CDR3 here is CASRKRRTWGVGTDTQYF. The CDR3 DNA reads TGTGCCAGCAGAAAAAGGCGGACGTGGGGAGTTGGGACAGATACGCAGTATTTT.

The chain employs TRBV9 and TRBJ2-3; TRBD2 aligns across 9 bases. V gave up 0 bases and J gave up 0 bases; unmatched junction bases: 11. The CDR3 runs 19 residues. The germline V gene encodes CDR1 SGDLS and CDR2 YYNGEE. The CDR3 spells CASSVAPMGRGGSTDTQYF. In DNA, the CDR3 is TGTGCCAGCAGCGTAGCCCCAATGGGGCGGGGGGGAAGCACAGATACGCAGTATTTT.

This clone was picked up one time. The rearrangement uses TRBV15 and TRBJ2-5; TRBD1 matches 7 bases. Germline trimming cut 2 bases from V and 5 bases from J; bases unmatched to any gene: 5. Germline loops: CDR1 LNHNV, CDR2 YYDKDF (reference sequence). CDR3 size: 14 residues. CDR3 residues: CATSRNDRAETQYF. Written as DNA, the CDR3 is TGTGCCACCAGCAGAAATGACAGGGCCGAGACCCAGTACTTC.

The chain links TRBV11-2 to TRBJ2-5, with D maybe TRBD1 (6 bases). The CDR3 covers 16 residues. V dropped 2 bases and J dropped 4 bases, with 17 bases sitting between them. The germline V gene has CDR1 SGHAT and CDR2 FQNNGV. The DNA for the CDR3 is TGTGCCAGCAGCTTACGGGCAGGGGCCTTTCTAGAGACCCAGTACTTC. This encodes CASSLRAGAFLETQYF.

The genes are TRBV5-4 and TRBJ1-1, with 7 bases aligning to TRBD1. Per the germline V gene, CDR1 is SGHNT and CDR2 is YYREEE (reference sequence). The CDR3 is 14 residues long. V lost 4 bases, J lost 5 bases, and 8 bases stayed unmatched. The CDR3 bases are TGTGCCAGCAGCCCCGGACAGGTCTTGACTGAAGCTTTCTTT. It is translated as CASSPGQVLTEAFF.

This clone was seen more than once but under ten times. This sequence joins TRBV4-1 and TRBJ2-2; 7 nucleotides align to TRBD1. This CDR3 is 17 amino acids long. V dropped 0 bases and J dropped 3; count of bases not matched to a gene: 7. The V gene's germline CDR1 is MGHRA and CDR2 YSYEKL. The CDR3 DNA is TGCGCCAGCAGCCAAGAAACCGGGACAGCCTACACCGGGGAGCTGTTTTTT. Protein sequence: CASSQETGTAYTGELFF.

The chain uses TRBV19 and TRBJ2-3, with 7 bases identical to TRBD2. The V gene's germline CDR1 is LNHDA and CDR2 SQIVND (reference sequence). The CDR3 has 16 amino acids. With V trimmed by 3 bases and J by 3 bases, 9 bases remained unmatched. As DNA, the CDR3 is TGTGCCAGTAGTATTTCTTGGGGGGGGAAGACAGATACGCAGTATTTT. Translated, it gives CASSISWGGKTDTQYF. The whole variable domain, remainder taken from reference TRBV19 and TRBJ2-3, is DGGITQSPKYLFRKEGQNVTLSCEQNLNHDAMYWYRQDPGQGLRLIYYSQIVNDFQKGDIAEGYSVSREKKESFPLTVTSAQKNPTAFYLCASSISWGGKTDTQYFGPGTRLTVL.

The rearrangement links TRBV6-5 to TRBJ1-2, with TRBD1 identical over 11 bases. Trimming removed 6 bases from V and 4 bases from J; junction bases left unmatched: 4. From germline, CDR1 is MNHEY and CDR2 SVGAGI. The CDR3 spans 14 residues. CDR3 region: CASSRDRGVYGYTF. The CDR3, as DNA: TGTGCCAGCAGCCGGGACAGGGGGGTCTATGGCTACACCTTC.

This clone was seen once. J is TRBJ1-1 and V is TRBV5-1; tentatively, D is TRBD1 (5 bases). Germline CDR1 reads SGHRS; CDR2 reads YFSETQ. The CDR3 has 13 residues. The V gene lost 1 base and the J gene lost 4 bases, with 8 bases spanning the gap. The CDR3 region is CASSLQGFTEAFF. The CDR3 DNA follows: TGCGCCAGCAGCTTGCAGGGATTCACTGAAGCTTTCTTT.